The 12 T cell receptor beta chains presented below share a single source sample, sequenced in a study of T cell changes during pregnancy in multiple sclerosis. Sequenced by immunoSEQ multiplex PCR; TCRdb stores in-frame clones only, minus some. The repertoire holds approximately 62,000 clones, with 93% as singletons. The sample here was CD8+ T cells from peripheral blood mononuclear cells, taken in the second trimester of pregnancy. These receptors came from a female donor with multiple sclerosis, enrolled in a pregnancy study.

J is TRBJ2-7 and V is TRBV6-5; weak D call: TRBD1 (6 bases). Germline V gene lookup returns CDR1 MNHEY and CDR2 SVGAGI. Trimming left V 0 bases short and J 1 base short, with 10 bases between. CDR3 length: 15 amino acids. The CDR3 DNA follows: TGTGCCAGCAGTTACTCCCCGGACAGATCCTACGAGCAGTACTTC. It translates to CASSYSPDRSYEQYF.

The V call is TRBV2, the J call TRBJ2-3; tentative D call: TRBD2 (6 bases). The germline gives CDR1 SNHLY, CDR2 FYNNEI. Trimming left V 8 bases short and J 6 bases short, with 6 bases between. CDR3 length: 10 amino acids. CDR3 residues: CASRGDTQYF. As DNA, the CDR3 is TGTGCCAGCCGGGGGGATACGCAGTATTTT. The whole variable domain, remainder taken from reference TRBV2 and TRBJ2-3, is EPEVTQTPSHQVTQMGQEVILRCVPISNHLYFYWYRQILGQKVEFLVSFYNNEISEKSEIFDDQFSVERPDGSNFTLKIRSTKLEDSAMYFCASRGDTQYFGPGTRLTVL.

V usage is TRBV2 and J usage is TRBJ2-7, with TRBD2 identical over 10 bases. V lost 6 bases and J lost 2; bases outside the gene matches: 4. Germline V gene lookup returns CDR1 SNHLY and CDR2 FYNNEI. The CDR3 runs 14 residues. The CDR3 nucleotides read TGTGCCAGCAGGGGGACTAGCGCCGCCTACGAGCAGTACTTC. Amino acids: CASRGTSAAYEQYF.

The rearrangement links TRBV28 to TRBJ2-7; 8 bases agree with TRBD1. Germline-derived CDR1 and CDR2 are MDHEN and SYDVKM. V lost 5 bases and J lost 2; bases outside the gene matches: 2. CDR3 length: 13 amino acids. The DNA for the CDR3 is TGTGCCAGCAGTCGGGACAGGACCTACGAGCAGTACTTC. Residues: CASSRDRTYEQYF. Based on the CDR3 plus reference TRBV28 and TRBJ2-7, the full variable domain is DVKVTQSSRYLVKRTGEKVFLECVQDMDHENMFWYRQDPGLGLRLIYFSYDVKMKEKGDIPEGYSVSREKKERFSLILESASTNQTSMYLCASSRDRTYEQYFGPGTRLTVT.

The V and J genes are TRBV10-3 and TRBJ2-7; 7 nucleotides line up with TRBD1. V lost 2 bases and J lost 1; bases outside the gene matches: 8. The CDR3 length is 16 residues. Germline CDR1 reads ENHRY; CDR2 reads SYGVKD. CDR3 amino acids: CAISEDLDRASYEQYF. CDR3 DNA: TGTGCCATCAGTGAGGACTTAGACAGGGCATCCTACGAGCAGTACTTC.

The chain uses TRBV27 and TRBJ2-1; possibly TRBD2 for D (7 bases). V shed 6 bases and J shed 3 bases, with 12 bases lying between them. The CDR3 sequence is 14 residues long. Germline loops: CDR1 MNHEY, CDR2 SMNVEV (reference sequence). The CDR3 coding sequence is TGTGCCAGCAGCCGGGGGGACATCTACAATGAGCAGTTCTTC. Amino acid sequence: CASSRGDIYNEQFF.

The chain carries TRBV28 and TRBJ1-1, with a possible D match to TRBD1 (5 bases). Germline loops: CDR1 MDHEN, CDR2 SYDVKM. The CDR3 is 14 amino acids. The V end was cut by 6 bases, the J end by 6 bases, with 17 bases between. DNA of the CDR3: TGTGCCAGCAGAGCGACGGGGCCGGGGGCTGAAGCTTTCTTT. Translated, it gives CASRATGPGAEAFF. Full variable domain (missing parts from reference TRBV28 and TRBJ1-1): DVKVTQSSRYLVKRTGEKVFLECVQDMDHENMFWYRQDPGLGLRLIYFSYDVKMKEKGDIPEGYSVSREKKERFSLILESASTNQTSMYLCASRATGPGAEAFFGQGTRLTVV.

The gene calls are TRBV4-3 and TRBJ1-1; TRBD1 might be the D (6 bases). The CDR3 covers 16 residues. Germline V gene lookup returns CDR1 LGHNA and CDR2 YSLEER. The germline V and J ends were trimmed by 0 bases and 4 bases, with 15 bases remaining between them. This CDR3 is CASSQDRNRDVTEAFF. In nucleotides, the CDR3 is TGCGCCAGCAGCCAAGATAGAAACAGGGACGTCACTGAAGCTTTCTTT.

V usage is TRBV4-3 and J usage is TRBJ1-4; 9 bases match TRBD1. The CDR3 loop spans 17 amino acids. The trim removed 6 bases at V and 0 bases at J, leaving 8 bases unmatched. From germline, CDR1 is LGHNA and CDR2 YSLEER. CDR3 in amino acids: CASRGQTGGATNEKLFF. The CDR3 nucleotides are TGCGCCAGCAGGGGACAGACAGGGGGAGCAACTAATGAAAAACTGTTTTTT.

CDR3 nucleotides: TGTGCCAGCAGTGGAGTGGATAAGGGGACCTACGAGCAGTACTTC. Amino acids: CASSGVDKGTYEQYF. V usage is TRBV2 and J usage is TRBJ2-7; D possibly corresponds to TRBD1 (5 bases). Germline CDR1 is SNHLY and CDR2 is FYNNEI. The CDR3 contains 15 residues. V dropped 4 bases and J dropped 2 bases, with 15 bases sitting between them.

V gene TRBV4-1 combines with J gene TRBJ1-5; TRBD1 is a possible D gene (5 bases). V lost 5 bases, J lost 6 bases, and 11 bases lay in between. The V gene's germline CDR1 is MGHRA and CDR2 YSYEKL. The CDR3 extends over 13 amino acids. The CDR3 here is CASSIKRGQPQHF. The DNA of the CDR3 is TGCGCCAGCAGCATTAAAAGGGGTCAGCCCCAGCATTTT.

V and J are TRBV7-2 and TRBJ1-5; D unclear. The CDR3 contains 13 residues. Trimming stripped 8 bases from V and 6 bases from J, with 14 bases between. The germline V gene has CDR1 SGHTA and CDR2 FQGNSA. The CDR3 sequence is CASAPAGSQPQHF. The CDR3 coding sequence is TGTGCCAGCGCCCCGGCGGGAAGTCAGCCCCAGCATTTT.